This T cell receptor beta chain was observed in a study of blood T cell repertoires in COVID-19. V dropped 5 bases and J dropped 0 bases, with 12 bases sitting between them. CDR1 is SGDLS and CDR2 is YYNGEE in the germline V gene. CDR3 length equals 15 residues. Produced via immunoSEQ multiplex PCR; TCRdb's table is partial and in-frame only. The sample contains fewer than 300,000 clones, about 85% of which appear only once. This clonotype originated in a woman between 45 and 60 years old who had recovered from COVID-19. The V gene is TRBV9, the J gene TRBJ2-1; no definite D call. Sequenced material: PBMCs or T cells enriched from blood (not recorded which). In DNA, the CDR3 is TGTGCCAGCAGGCCAGGATCGAGCTCCTACAATGAGCAGTTCTTC. Its protein product is CASRPGSSSYNEQFF.